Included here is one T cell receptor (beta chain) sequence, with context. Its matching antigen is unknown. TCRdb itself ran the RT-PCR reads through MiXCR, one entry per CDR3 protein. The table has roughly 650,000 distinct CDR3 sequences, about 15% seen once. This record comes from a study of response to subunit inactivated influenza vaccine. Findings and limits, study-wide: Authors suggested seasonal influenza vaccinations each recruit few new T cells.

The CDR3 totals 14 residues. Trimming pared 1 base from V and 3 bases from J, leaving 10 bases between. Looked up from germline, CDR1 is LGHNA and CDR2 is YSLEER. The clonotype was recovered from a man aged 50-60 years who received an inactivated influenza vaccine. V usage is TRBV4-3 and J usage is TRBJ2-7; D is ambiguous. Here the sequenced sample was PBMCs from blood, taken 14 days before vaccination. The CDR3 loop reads CASSQAANHYEQYF. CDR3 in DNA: TGCGCCAGCAGCCAAGCTGCCAACCACTACGAGCAGTACTTC.